Reported below is one TCR beta chain. The antigen it binds to is not known. No qualities accompany the bases; no much larger clone lies one base away. These data originate in a study of blood T cell repertoires in COVID-19 (dated by TCRdb to between 2020 and 2021). About the study as a whole: Samples covering the acute and convalescent phases of COVID-19 were provided by collaborators in the United States, Italy and Spain. The material from the prospective study consisted of cDNA or gDNA derived from T cells, B-cell-depleted T cells, or PBMCs. Deeply sampled blood TCRbeta repertoires from subjects exposed to, actively infected with, or recovered from COVID-19 were included in the dataset. A freely available public database, intended as a resource for researchers studying the immune response to SARS-CoV-2, is where the repertoires were released. The samples were drawn from two sources: the first 160 participants of the ongoing ImmuneRACE study, and fewer than 1,500 subjects contributed by 6 global collaborators. Sample metadata almost always included a de-identified subject ID, COVID-19 status, age in years and sex. Where available, HLA class I and class II types were obtained from metadata supplied by the sample provider rather than from assay-based typing.

TCRbeta CDR3 regions were amplified from genomic DNA using the immunoSEQ Assay, a bias-controlled multiplex PCR. The authors processed their data as follows. Within the assay, amplification of reference gene primers was used to estimate how many nucleated cells each sample contained. To quantify the absolute abundance of each unique TCRbeta CDR3 rearrangement, sequence reads were collapsed and filtered. For each sample, productive Simpson clonality was calculated as the square root of Simpson's diversity index across productive rearrangements. TCRdb stores this immuneACCESS table with in-frame sequences only. Part of the clones is absent; in the studies checked, under half of the shortfall reflects unresolved V genes, and no reason is known for the rest. V, J and clone size were drawn from that table, and D and trimming were deduced from the DNA. Present in this sample are 200,000 to 300,000 clones, about 87% of which were seen just once. The ten largest account for roughly 2.3% of the sample.

Enrolling through a virtual design, the prospective study's participants ranged in age from roughly 18 to 95 years and lived across 24 United States geographic areas. To assign participants to cohorts, the prospective study relied on clinical history that participants themselves reported in a screening survey and a study questionnaire. Mobile phlebotomists in the prospective study collected whole blood, serum and a nasopharyngeal or oropharyngeal swab from every participant. Over an approximately 2-month period, participants in the prospective study had the option of providing additional blood draws and questionnaires. Before DNA extraction, blood samples from the prospective study were shipped at room temperature or frozen. What the authors observed across the whole study: How much clinical and demographic metadata was included differed by source and by participant, and the metadata was provided uncurated.

The CDR3 has 12 amino acids, counting the end cysteine and phenylalanine. Only CDR3 DNA is held: 36 bases, read in frame from base 1. For CDR1 and CDR2, the germline V gene lists SNHLY and FYNNEI. The V end loses 8 bases and the J end loses 3 bases, and a stretch of 8 bases separates them. Recombination joined TRBV2 with TRBJ1-5; TRBD1 might be the D gene, on 6 matching bases. This TCR came from a woman aged 40 to 50 with acute COVID-19. The sample was PBMCs or T cells enriched from blood (not recorded which). The bases are TGTGCCAGCCAGGGGAACAATCAGCCCCAGCATTTT. Translation gives CASQGNNQPQHF.